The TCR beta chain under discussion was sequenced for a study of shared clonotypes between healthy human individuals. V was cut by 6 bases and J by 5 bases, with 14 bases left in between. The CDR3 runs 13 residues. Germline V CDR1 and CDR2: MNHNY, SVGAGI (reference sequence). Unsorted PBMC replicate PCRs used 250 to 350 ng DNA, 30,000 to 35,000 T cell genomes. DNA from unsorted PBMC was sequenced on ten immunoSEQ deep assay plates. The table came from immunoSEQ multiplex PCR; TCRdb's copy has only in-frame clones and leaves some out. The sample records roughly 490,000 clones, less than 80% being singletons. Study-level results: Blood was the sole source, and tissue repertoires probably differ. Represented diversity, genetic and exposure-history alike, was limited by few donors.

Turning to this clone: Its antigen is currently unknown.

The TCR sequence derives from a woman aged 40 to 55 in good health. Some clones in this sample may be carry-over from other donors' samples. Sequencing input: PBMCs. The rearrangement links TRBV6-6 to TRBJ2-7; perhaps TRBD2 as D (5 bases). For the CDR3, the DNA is TGTGCCAGCAGGAACCCGGACGGGGACGAGCAGTACTTC. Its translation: CASRNPDGDEQYF.